The clone carrying this T cell receptor (beta chain) has just a few counts. Other DNA variants within this sample encode the same CDR3. This record comes from a study of technical replicates of blood from a handful of donors. Germline CDR1 and CDR2: SGHRS and YFSETQ. This CDR3 contains 15 residues. With V trimmed by 0 bases and J by 1 base, 3 bases remained unmatched. Produced via immunoSEQ multiplex PCR; TCRdb's table is partial and in-frame only. Of more than 65,000 clones listed, about 94% are singletons. Sequencing was performed on T cells isolated from PBMCs. The V and J genes are TRBV5-1 and TRBJ2-7; 8 bases are shared with TRBD2. The clonotype comes from a human donor in good health. The CDR3 coding sequence is TGCGCCAGCAGCTTGGTCGGGGGGGGATCCTACGAGCAGTACTTC. This gives the protein CASSLVGGGSYEQYF.